These 28 T cell receptor beta chains were sequenced from one sample in a study of control samples from healthy donors and cancer patients. The protocol was immunoSEQ multiplex PCR, while the TCRdb copy is restricted to in-frame clones and leaves out a portion. The sample yields about 140,000 clones, roughly 94% seen once. The specimen sequenced was blood. All receptors derive from a man aged 35-49 years in good health.

This clone was seen once. The chain combines TRBV2 with TRBJ2-1; the D gene could be TRBD1 or TRBD2 (6 bases each). Trimming removed 6 bases from V and 10 bases from J, with 19 bases in between. CDR3 size: 14 residues. Germline assignment: CDR1 SNHLY and CDR2 FYNNEI. DNA for the CDR3: TGTGCCAGCAGCAGGGACTGGGGACACGGGGAGCAGTTCTTC. Its translation is CASSRDWGHGEQFF.

J is TRBJ1-1 and V is TRBV5-1; 8 nucleotides align to TRBD1. The germline V gene encodes CDR1 SGHRS and CDR2 YFSETQ. CDR3 size: 19 residues. V gave up 3 bases and J gave up 4 bases; unmatched junction bases: 20. DNA for the CDR3: TGCGCCAGCAGCTGGGCCGGGACAGGATCCCTTTTGGACGGCACTGAAGCTTTCTTT. Protein product: CASSWAGTGSLLDGTEAFF.

The genes are TRBV28 and TRBJ1-2; no clear D gene. The CDR3 covers 14 residues. V lost 2 bases to trimming and J lost 6 bases, with 13 bases between them. Germline V gene lookup returns CDR1 MDHEN and CDR2 SYDVKM. For the CDR3, the DNA is TGTGCCAGCAGTTTAGCTGAGGCGTTTAATGGCTACACCTTC. This translates into CASSLAEAFNGYTF.

The gene calls are TRBV6-6 and TRBJ1-5; tentative D call: TRBD1 (6 bases). In germline, CDR1 is MNHNY, CDR2 SVGAGI (reference sequence). The germline V and J ends were trimmed by 10 bases and 7 bases, with 17 bases remaining between them. The CDR3 spans 13 residues. CDR3 region: CAIRGQPQQPQHF. The CDR3 DNA is TGTGCCATACGGGGACAACCCCAACAGCCCCAGCATTTT.

CDR3 sequence reads: CASSYSRGRGNQPQHF. CDR3 DNA sequence: TGTGCCAGCAGTTACTCCAGGGGGCGCGGCAATCAGCCCCAGCATTTT. The chain employs TRBV6-6 and TRBJ1-5, with 8 positions matching TRBD1. Germline CDR1 is MNHNY and CDR2 is SVGAGI (reference sequence). The CDR3 covers 16 residues. Trimming cost V 0 bases and J 2 bases; bases outside gene matches: 3.

The chain couples TRBV19 to TRBJ1-1; D is unresolved. The V end lost 7 bases, the J end lost 0 bases, and 3 bases lay between the germline ends. Looked up from germline, CDR1 is LNHDA and CDR2 is SQIVND (reference sequence). There are 11 residues in the CDR3. CDR3 coding DNA: TGTGCCAGTATAATGAACACTGAAGCTTTCTTT. Protein product: CASIMNTEAFF.

The rearrangement uses TRBV6-5 and TRBJ2-7; D remains ambiguous. Trimming took 8 bases from V and 8 from J, leaving 16 bases between them. The CDR3 is 12 residues long. Germline values: CDR1 MNHEY, CDR2 SVGAGI. CDR3 protein: CASSRPGPQQYF. The DNA for the CDR3 is TGTGCCAGCTCAAGGCCGGGCCCCCAGCAGTACTTC.

This chain uses TRBV4-1 with TRBJ2-3; 7 nucleotides match TRBD1. Per the germline V gene, CDR1 is MGHRA and CDR2 is YSYEKL. Trimming took 0 bases from V and 0 from J; bases not matched to a gene: 6. This CDR3 has 17 amino acids. The CDR3 sequence is CASSQEVRGLSTDTQYF. The CDR3 coding sequence is TGCGCCAGCAGCCAAGAAGTTAGGGGGCTTAGCACAGATACGCAGTATTTT.

This chain connects TRBV24-1 to TRBJ2-3; 8 nucleotides agree with TRBD2. The CDR3 sequence is 16 residues long. V lost 4 bases, J lost 3 bases, and 8 bases stayed unmatched. Germline V gene sequence: CDR1 KGHDR, CDR2 SFDVKD. The CDR3 protein is CATSDRGTRNTDTQYF. CDR3 DNA sequence: TGTGCCACCAGTGACCGCGGGACTAGAAATACAGATACGCAGTATTTT.

V usage is TRBV6-2 or TRBV6-3 and J usage is TRBJ1-1; no definite D call. V was cut by 6 bases and J by 5 bases, with 19 bases left in between. The CDR3 runs 15 residues. Germline lookup yields CDR1 MNHEY and CDR2 SVGEGT. As DNA, the CDR3 is TGTGCCAGCAGCTCTCCCCTTACGGCGGGGACTGAAGCTTTCTTT. Amino acids: CASSSPLTAGTEAFF.

The CDR3 DNA reads as TGTGCCAGCAGCCAATCGGGAGACCAAGAGACCCAGTACTTC. This gives the protein CASSQSGDQETQYF. The chain links TRBV4-2 to TRBJ2-5; D is perhaps TRBD2 (6 bases). With 2 bases removed from V and 0 bases from J, the gap between germline ends came to 7 bases. Germline V lookup: CDR1 LGHNA, CDR2 YNFKEQ. The CDR3 length is 14 residues.

V gene TRBV18 combines with J gene TRBJ2-7; 7 nucleotides line up with TRBD1. This CDR3 region has 15 residues. Germline V lookup: CDR1 KGHSH, CDR2 LQKENI. The V segment lost 1 base and the J segment 5 bases; nucleotides outside the gene matches: 8. The CDR3 spells CASSPQGANGDEQYF. CDR3 coding DNA: TGTGCCAGCTCACCACAGGGGGCTAACGGCGACGAGCAGTACTTC.

This sequence joins TRBV10-2 and TRBJ1-1; D remains ambiguous. CDR1 WSHSY and CDR2 SAAADI come from the germline V gene. The CDR3 runs 14 residues. V lost 5 bases to trimming and J lost 1 base, with 11 bases between them. The CDR3 here is CASSPRPGNTEAFF. DNA for the CDR3: TGCGCCAGCAGTCCACGACCGGGGAACACTGAAGCTTTCTTT.

V and J are TRBV25-1 and TRBJ1-5; tentatively, D is TRBD1 (6 bases). The V and J ends lost 4 bases and 8 bases respectively, with 24 bases between them. The CDR3 is 17 amino acids. Germline V gene lookup returns CDR1 MGHDK and CDR2 SYGVNS. CDR3: CASSGPPGTLVVKPQHF. The CDR3 nucleotides are TGTGCCAGCAGTGGCCCCCCCGGGACACTGGTGGTGAAGCCCCAGCATTTT.

This chain connects TRBV7-9 to TRBJ1-5, with a weak D call TRBD1 (5 bases). The CDR3 consists of 14 residues. CDR1 and CDR2 from the germline V gene are SEHNR and FQNEAQ (reference sequence). Between the trimmed V and J ends, which lost 3 bases and 0 bases, there was a span of 6 bases. The CDR3 sequence is CASSFDSSNQPQHF. CDR3 DNA: TGTGCCAGCAGCTTCGACAGTAGCAATCAGCCCCAGCATTTT.

CDR3 sequence: CSVTAGGGQPQHF. CDR3 nucleotides: TGCAGCGTAACCGCAGGGGGAGGGCAGCCCCAGCATTTT. The chain links TRBV29-1 to TRBJ1-5; 7 nucleotides line up with TRBD1. Germline loops: CDR1 SQVTM, CDR2 ANQGSEA. CDR3 length: 13 residues. Trimming removed 6 bases from V and 7 bases from J; junction bases left unmatched: 9.

In its sample, this clone was seen a few times. The gene calls are TRBV19 and TRBJ1-5; no clear D gene. The CDR3 runs 18 residues. CDR1 LNHDA and CDR2 SQIVND come from the germline V gene (reference sequence). V was trimmed by 1 base and J by 0 bases, leaving 16 bases between them. As DNA, the CDR3 is TGTGCCAGTAGTATAGCGGGTGCGGGGAGCAATAGCAATCAGCCCCAGCATTTT. Translated, it gives CASSIAGAGSNSNQPQHF.

J is TRBJ2-7 and V is TRBV6-1; D unresolved. The CDR3 consists of 12 residues. The V end was cut by 1 base, the J end by 3 bases, with 4 bases between. Germline V CDR1 and CDR2: MNHNS, SASEGT. The CDR3 loop reads CASSEVYYEQYF. CDR3 coding DNA: TGTGCCAGCAGTGAAGTGTACTACGAGCAGTACTTC.

The rearrangement links TRBV28 to TRBJ1-5, with TRBD1 as a possible D gene (5 bases). The length of the CDR3 is 14 residues. V lost 5 bases and J lost 4, with 12 bases in between. CDR1 and CDR2 (germline): MDHEN, SYDVKM. The CDR3: CASSSTGPNQPQHF. The CDR3 DNA sequence: TGTGCCAGCAGTAGTACAGGACCTAATCAGCCCCAGCATTTT.

The rearrangement joins TRBV23-1 to TRBJ2-5; tentative D call: TRBD1 (6 bases). TRBV23-1 is an ORF for which the function is uncertain. Trimming removed 4 bases from V and 12 bases from J, with 18 bases in between. The CDR3 covers 13 residues. The CDR3, as DNA: TGCGCCAGCAGTCCCCTCAAGGGACACCCTGAGTACTTC. Its translation: CASSPLKGHPEYF.

This rearrangement joins TRBV28 to TRBJ1-3; D is ambiguous. From germline, CDR1 is MDHEN and CDR2 SYDVKM. The V and J ends lost 3 bases and 1 base respectively, with 4 bases between them. The CDR3 is 13 amino acids. The CDR3 DNA sequence: TGTGCCAGCAGTTTCAGTTCTGGAAACACCATATATTTT. This translates into CASSFSSGNTIYF.

The V and J genes are TRBV10-2 and TRBJ1-4; D gene ambiguous. The CDR3 loop spans 14 amino acids. Germline-derived CDR1 and CDR2 are WSHSY and SAAADI. V was pared by 2 bases and J by 8 bases, with 12 bases between. Here the CDR3 DNA reads TGCGCCAGCAGTGAGGGGATGGTCGAAGAAAAACTGTTTTTT. This sequence encodes CASSEGMVEEKLFF.

Only one count was recorded for this clone. The chain employs TRBV5-1 and TRBJ2-3; D remains unclear. Germline CDR1 is SGHRS and CDR2 is YFSETQ. The CDR3 spans 13 residues. V gave up 4 bases and J gave up 2 bases, with 8 bases separating them. In DNA form, the CDR3 reads TGCGCCAGCAGCCGGCAACTCACAGATACGCAGTATTTT. It codes for CASSRQLTDTQYF.

The chain carries TRBV18 and TRBJ2-2; 8 bases fit TRBD1. The CDR3 runs 15 residues. J lost 2 bases, V lost 6 bases, and 5 bases had no gene match. The germline V gene has CDR1 KGHSH and CDR2 LQKENI. In nucleotides, the CDR3 is TGTGCCAGCTCGCGACAGGGGCCCAACACCGGGGAGCTGTTTTTT. Translation: CASSRQGPNTGELFF.

The V call is TRBV13, the J call TRBJ2-2, with TRBD1 identical over 8 bases. The CDR3 spans 15 residues. Germline-derived CDR1 and CDR2 are PRHDT and FYEKMQ (reference sequence). Trimming cost V 5 bases and J 5 bases; bases outside gene matches: 7. The CDR3 DNA reads as TGTGCCAGCAGCGGGGACAGGCCGGGGACCGGGGAGCTGTTTTTT. It is translated as CASSGDRPGTGELFF.

CDR3 sequence: CASSSTRLDSGNTIYF. As DNA, the CDR3 is TGTGCCAGCAGCTCAACTAGGCTGGACTCTGGAAACACCATATATTTT. This chain links TRBV5-5 with TRBJ1-3; D not certain. This CDR3 is 16 amino acids long. Germline-derived CDR1 and CDR2 are SGHKS and YYEKEE (reference sequence). V gave up 3 bases and J gave up 0 bases, with 13 bases separating them.

Note on this clone: This may be a read error: a much more frequent sequence differs by one nucleotide. The chain is built from TRBV6-5 and TRBJ1-1; tentatively, D is TRBD1 (6 bases). Germline CDR1 is MNHEY and CDR2 is SVGAGI. The length of the CDR3 is 14 residues. V was trimmed by 6 bases and J by 1 base, leaving 12 bases between them. The DNA for the CDR3 is TGTGCCAGCAGCTCGGGACACCAGAACACTGAAGCTTTCTTT. Translating it yields CASSSGHQNTEAFF.

Relative to its sample, this clone is medium-sized. The DNA of the CDR3 is TGTGCCAGCAGTCCGAATCCAGGGGGTTCACCCCTCCACTTT. Translation gives CASSPNPGGSPLHF. The V call is TRBV25-1, the J call TRBJ1-6, with 7 positions matching TRBD1. CDR1 and CDR2 (germline): MGHDK, SYGVNS. After removal of 5 bases from V and 9 bases from J, the junction contained 7 bases not matched to a gene. The CDR3 has 14 residues.